The rows below give T cell receptor beta chains drawn from one sample of a study of blood T cell repertoires in COVID-19. Assay: immunoSEQ multiplex PCR; the TCRdb copy retains only in-frame clones and omits some. The sample records about 480,000 clones, 85% to 90% being singletons. The sequencing sample was made of PBMCs or T cells enriched from blood (not recorded which). The receptors derive from a woman aged 40 to 50 who had recovered from COVID-19. Both conserved end residues are part of each CDR3.

TRBV3-1/TRBV3-2,17,TRBJ2-1,CASSQDPTGGPYNEQFF
TRBV7-2,15,TRBJ1-4,CASSHGTGLNEKLFF
TRBV27,15,TRBJ1-1,CASSLSVQGNTEAFF
TRBV11-2,14,TRBJ1-3,CASRATSSGNTIYF
TRBV10-3,16,TRBJ2-1,CAISEPGQEIYNEQFF
TRBV12-5,16,TRBJ2-3,CASGPAWGVSTDTQYF
TRBV9,17,TRBJ1-3,CASSGPTPGDSGNTIYF
TRBV11-2,13,TRBJ1-1,CASSFGGSAEAFF
TRBV7-9,15,TRBJ2-7,CASSRGAGTFYEQYF
TRBV20-1,18,TRBJ1-2,CSASWVGQSALHNYGYTF
TRBV29-1,13,TRBJ1-2,CSVGSGANYGYTF
TRBV20-1,14,TRBJ2-7,CSASRSGLSYEQYF
TRBV11-3,18,TRBJ2-5,CASSLEVVRQGGQETQYF
TRBV7-7,14,TRBJ2-1,CASSLSQLGGEQFF
TRBV11-3,15,TRBJ1-4,CASSPEAASREKLFF
TRBV11-2,12,TRBJ1-1,CASSLQMTEAFF